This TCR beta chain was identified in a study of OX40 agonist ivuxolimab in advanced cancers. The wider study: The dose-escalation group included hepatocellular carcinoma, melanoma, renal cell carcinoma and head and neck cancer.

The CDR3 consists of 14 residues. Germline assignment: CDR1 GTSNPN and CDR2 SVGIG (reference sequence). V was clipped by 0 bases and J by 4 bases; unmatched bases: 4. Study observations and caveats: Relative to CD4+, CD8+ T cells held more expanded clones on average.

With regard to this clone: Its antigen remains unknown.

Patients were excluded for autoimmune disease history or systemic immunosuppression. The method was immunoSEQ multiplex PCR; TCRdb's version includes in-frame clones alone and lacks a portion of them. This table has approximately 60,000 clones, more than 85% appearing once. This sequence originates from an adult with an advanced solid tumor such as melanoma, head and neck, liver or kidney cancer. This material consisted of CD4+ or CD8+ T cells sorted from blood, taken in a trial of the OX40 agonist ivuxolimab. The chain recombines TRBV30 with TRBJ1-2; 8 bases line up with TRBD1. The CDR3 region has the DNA TGTGCCTGGAGTGTCCATACAGGGGGCTATGGCTACACCTTC. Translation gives CAWSVHTGGYGYTF.